Detailed here is one TCR beta chain. Antigen unknown. Some clones are missing from TCRdb's copy, which holds only in-frame ones; the method was immunoSEQ multiplex PCR. The sample gives about 350,000 clones, around 88% of which show up once; approximately 4.5% is in the top ten. These data belong to a study of Ad26.COV2.S vaccination and SARS-CoV-2 variants. Study in general: Once or twice, 56 days apart, Ad26.COV2.S was delivered intramuscularly.

Study-level points and caveats: Quantification of TCR breadth and depth may have yielded underestimates of total T cell responses.

Treatment described: some 19 received Ad26.COV2.S at low or high dose, single or two shots; 5 received placebo; per-sample allocation not given. It was on day 63 after the first vaccine or placebo injection that samples were taken. This person who donated was an adult of 18-55 years in Boston. The CDR3 contains 14 residues. Germline values: CDR1 MDHEN, CDR2 SYDVKM. With V trimmed by 6 bases and J by 5 bases, 8 bases remained unmatched. The input for sequencing was peripheral blood, taken in a trial of Ad26.COV2.S vaccine versus placebo. The chain carries TRBV28 and TRBJ1-2; 8 bases match TRBD1. The TCR originated in a person aged 18 to 59 who received the Ad26.COV2.S COVID-19 vaccine or a placebo. Here the CDR3 reads CASSSDRVGYGYTF. DNA for the CDR3: TGTGCCAGCAGCTCGGACAGGGTGGGGTATGGCTACACCTTC.